This T cell receptor (beta chain) emerged from a study of T cell changes during pregnancy in multiple sclerosis. CDR3 length: 14 amino acids. Germline V CDR1 and CDR2: SGHTA, FQGNSA. V gave up 4 bases and J gave up 8 bases, with 14 bases separating them. Produced via immunoSEQ multiplex PCR; TCRdb's table is partial and in-frame only. The sample consists of about 64,000 clones, around 91% of them appearing once. This TCR derives from a female donor in good health, enrolled as a control in a pregnancy study. Here the sequenced sample was peripheral blood, taken in the third trimester of pregnancy. The chain has TRBV7-2 and TRBJ1-4; TRBD1 is a possible D gene (5 bases). CDR3 DNA sequence: TGTGCCAGCAGCTCGGGACTCCCCGGCGAAAAACTGTTTTTT. It yields the protein CASSSGLPGEKLFF.